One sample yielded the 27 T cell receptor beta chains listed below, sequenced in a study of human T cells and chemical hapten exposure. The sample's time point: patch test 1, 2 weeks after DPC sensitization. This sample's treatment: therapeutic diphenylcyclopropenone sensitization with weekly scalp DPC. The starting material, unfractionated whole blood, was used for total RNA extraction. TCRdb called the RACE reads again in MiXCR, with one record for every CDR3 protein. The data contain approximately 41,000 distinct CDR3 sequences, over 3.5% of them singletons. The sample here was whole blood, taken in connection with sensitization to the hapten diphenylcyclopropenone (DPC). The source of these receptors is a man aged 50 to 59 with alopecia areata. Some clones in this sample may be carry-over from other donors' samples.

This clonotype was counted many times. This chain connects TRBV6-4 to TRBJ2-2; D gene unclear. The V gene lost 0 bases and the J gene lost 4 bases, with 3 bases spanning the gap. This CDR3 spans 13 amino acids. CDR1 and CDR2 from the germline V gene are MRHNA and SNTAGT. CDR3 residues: CASSDSSTGELFF. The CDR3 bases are TGTGCCAGCAGTGACTCTAGCACCGGGGAGCTGTTTTTT.

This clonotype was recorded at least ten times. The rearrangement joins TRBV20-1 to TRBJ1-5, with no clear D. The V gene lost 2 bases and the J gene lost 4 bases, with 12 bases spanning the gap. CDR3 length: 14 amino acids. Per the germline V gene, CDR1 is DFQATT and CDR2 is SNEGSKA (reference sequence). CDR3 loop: CSARPGDFNQPQHF. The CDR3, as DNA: TGCAGTGCTAGACCAGGAGATTTTAATCAGCCCCAGCATTTT.

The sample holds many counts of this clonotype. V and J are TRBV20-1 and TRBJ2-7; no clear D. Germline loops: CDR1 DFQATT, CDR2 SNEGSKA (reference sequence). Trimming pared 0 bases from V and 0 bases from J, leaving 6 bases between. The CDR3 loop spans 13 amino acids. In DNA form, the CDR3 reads TGCAGTGCTAGAGATAGCAGCTCCTACGAGCAGTACTTC. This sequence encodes CSARDSSSYEQYF.

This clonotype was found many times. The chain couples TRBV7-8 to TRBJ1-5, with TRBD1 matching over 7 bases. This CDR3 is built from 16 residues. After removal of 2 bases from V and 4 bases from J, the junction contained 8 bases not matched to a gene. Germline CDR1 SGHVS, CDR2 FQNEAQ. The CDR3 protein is CASSLNGQVLNQPQHF. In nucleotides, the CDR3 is TGTGCCAGCAGCTTAAACGGACAGGTCCTGAATCAGCCCCAGCATTTT.

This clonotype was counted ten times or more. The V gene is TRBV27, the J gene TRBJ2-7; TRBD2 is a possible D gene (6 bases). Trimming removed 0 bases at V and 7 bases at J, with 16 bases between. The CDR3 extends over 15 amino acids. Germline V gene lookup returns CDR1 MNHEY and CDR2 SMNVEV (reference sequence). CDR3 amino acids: CASSLSFYLEGEQYF. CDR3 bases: TGTGCCAGCAGTTTATCGTTTTATCTGGAGGGGGAGCAGTACTTC.

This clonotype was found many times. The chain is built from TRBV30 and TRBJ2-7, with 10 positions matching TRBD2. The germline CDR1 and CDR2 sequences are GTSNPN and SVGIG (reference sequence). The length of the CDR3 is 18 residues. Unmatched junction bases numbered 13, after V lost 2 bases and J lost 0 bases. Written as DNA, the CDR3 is TGTGCCTGGAGTCCCGATGGACTAGCGGTACGAAGCTCCTACGAGCAGTACTTC. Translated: CAWSPDGLAVRSSYEQYF.

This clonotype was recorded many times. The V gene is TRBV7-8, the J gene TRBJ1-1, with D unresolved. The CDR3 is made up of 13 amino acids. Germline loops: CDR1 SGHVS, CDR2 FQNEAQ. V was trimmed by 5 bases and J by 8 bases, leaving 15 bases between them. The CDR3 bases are TGTGCCAGCAGCCCCCGGCTAGGAACGGAAGCTTTCTTT. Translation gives CASSPRLGTEAFF. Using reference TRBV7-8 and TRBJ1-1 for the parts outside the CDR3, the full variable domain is GAGVSQSPRYKVAKRGQDVALRCDPISGHVSLFWYQQALGQGPEFLTYFQNEAQLDKSGLPSDRFFAERPEGSVSTLKIQRTQQEDSAVYLCASSPRLGTEAFFGQGTRLTVV.

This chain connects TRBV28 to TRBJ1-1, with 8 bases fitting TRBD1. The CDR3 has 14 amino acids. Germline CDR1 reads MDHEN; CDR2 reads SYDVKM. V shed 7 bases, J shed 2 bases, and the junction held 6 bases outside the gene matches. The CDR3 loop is CASIDRGPNTEAFF. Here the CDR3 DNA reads TGTGCCAGCATTGACAGGGGACCCAACACTGAAGCTTTCTTT.

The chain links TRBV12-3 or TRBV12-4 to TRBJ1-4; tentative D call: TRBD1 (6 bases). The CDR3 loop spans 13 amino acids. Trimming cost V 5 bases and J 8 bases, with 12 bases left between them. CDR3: CASSMTGPEKLFF. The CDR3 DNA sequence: TGTGCCAGCAGTATGACAGGACCAGAAAAACTGTTTTTT.

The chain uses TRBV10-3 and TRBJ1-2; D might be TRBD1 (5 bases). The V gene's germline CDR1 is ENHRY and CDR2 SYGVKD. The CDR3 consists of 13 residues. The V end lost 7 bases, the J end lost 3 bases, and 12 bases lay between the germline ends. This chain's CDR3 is CAIMGPQDYGYTF. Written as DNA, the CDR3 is TGTGCCATCATGGGGCCACAGGACTATGGCTACACCTTC.

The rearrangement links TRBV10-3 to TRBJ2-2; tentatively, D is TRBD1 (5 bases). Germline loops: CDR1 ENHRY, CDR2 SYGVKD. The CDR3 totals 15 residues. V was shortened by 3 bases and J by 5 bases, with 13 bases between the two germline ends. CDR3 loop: CAISDREVMTGELFF. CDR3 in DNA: TGTGCCATCAGTGACAGGGAAGTAATGACCGGGGAGCTGTTTTTT.

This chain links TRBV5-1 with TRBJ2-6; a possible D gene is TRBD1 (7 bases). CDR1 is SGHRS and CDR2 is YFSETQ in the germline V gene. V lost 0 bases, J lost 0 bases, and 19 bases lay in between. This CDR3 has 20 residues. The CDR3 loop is CASSLERQGAGVSGANVLTF. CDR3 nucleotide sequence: TGCGCCAGCAGCTTGGAGAGACAGGGAGCGGGTGTCTCTGGGGCCAACGTCCTGACTTTC.

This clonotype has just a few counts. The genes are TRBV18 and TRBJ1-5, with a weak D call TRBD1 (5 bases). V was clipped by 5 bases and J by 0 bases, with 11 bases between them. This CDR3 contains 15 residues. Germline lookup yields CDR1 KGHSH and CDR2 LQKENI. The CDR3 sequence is CASSSDGTSNQPQHF. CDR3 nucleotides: TGTGCCAGCTCATCGGACGGGACTAGCAATCAGCCCCAGCATTTT.

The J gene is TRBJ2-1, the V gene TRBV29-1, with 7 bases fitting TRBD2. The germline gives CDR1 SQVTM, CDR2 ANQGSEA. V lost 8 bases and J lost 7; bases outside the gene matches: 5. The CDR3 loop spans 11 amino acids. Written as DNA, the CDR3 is TGCAGCACCCTGCGGGGGAATGAGCAGTTCTTC. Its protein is CSTLRGNEQFF.

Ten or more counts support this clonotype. The CDR3 spells CAWSQGGLSREQYF. The DNA of the CDR3 is TGTGCCTGGTCCCAAGGGGGACTTTCGAGAGAGCAGTACTTC. V is TRBV30 and J is TRBJ2-7, with D perhaps given as TRBD1 or TRBD2 (6 bases each). In germline, CDR1 is GTSNPN, CDR2 SVGIG (reference sequence). The CDR3 has 14 amino acids. Trimming removed 5 bases at V and 7 bases at J, with 21 bases between.

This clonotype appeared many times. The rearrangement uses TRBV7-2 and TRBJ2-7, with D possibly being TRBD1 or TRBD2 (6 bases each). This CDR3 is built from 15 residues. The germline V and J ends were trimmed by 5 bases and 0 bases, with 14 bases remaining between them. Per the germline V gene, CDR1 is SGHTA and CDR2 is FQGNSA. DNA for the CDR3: TGTGCCAGCAGCCCAGGAGGGGACAACTCCTACGAGCAGTACTTC. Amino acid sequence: CASSPGGDNSYEQYF.

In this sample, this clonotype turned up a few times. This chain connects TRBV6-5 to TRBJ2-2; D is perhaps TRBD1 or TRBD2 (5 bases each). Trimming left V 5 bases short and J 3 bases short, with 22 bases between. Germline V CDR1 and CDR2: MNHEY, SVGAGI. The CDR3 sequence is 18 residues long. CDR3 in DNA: TGTGCCAGCAGTCGAACAGGCAAGGCAAGGCGGGACACCGGGGAGCTGTTTTTT. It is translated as CASSRTGKARRDTGELFF.

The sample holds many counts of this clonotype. CDR3 protein: CASSKDRGSSYEQYF. CDR3 DNA sequence: TGTGCCAGCAGTAAGGACAGGGGCAGCTCCTACGAGCAGTACTTC. V usage is TRBV6-5 and J usage is TRBJ2-7, with 9 bases that match TRBD1. This CDR3 spans 15 amino acids. Germline V gene sequence: CDR1 MNHEY, CDR2 SVGAGI. J lost 0 bases, V lost 5 bases, and 5 bases had no gene match.

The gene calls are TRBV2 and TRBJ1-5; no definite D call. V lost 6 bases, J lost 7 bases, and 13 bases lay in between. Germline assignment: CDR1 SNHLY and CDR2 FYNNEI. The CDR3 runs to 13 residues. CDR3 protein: CASRFDREQPQHF. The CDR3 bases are TGTGCCAGCAGATTTGACCGGGAGCAGCCCCAGCATTTT.

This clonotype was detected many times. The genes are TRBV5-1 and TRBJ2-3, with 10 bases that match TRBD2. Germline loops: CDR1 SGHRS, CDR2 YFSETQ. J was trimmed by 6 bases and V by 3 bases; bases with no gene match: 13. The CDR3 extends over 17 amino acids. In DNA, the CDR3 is TGCGCCAGCAGCTCGGGTGTGGTAGCGGGAGGAGGTGATACGCAGTATTTT. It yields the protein CASSSGVVAGGGDTQYF. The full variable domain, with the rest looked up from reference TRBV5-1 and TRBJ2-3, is KAGVTQTPRYLIKTRGQQVTLSCSPISGHRSVSWYQQTPGQGLQFLFEYFSETQRNKGNFPGRFSGRQFSNSRSEMNVSTLELGDSALYLCASSSGVVAGGGDTQYFGPGTRLTVL.

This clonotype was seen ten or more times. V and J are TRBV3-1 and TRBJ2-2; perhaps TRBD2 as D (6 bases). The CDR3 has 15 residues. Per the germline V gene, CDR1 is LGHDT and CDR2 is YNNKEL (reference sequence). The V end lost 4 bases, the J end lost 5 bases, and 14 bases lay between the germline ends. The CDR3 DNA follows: TGTGCCAGCAGCCCACCCGGGAGCCCTACCGGGGAGCTGTTTTTT. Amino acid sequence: CASSPPGSPTGELFF.

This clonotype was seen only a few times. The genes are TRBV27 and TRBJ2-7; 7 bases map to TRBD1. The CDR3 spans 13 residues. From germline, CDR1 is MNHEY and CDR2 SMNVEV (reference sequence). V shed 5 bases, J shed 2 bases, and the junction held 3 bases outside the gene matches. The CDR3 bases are TGTGCCAGCAGTCGGGACAGTCCCTACGAGCAGTACTTC. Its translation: CASSRDSPYEQYF.

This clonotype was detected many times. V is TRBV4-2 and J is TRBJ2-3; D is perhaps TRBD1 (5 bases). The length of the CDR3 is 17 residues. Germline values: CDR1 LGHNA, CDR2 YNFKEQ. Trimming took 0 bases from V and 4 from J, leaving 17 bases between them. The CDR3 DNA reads TGTGCCAGCAGCCAAGATCCACAGGCATCCAGCGCAGATACGCAGTATTTT. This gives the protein CASSQDPQASSADTQYF.

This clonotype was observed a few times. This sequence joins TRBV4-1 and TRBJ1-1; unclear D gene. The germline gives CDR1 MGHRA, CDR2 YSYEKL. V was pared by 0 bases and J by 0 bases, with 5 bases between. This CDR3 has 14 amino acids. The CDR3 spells CASSQEGLNTEAFF. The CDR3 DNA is TGCGCCAGCAGCCAAGAAGGTCTGAACACTGAAGCTTTCTTT.

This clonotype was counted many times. The CDR3 reads CASSGTAKNQPQHF. In DNA, the CDR3 is TGTGCCAGCAGTGGGACAGCTAAAAATCAGCCCCAGCATTTT. This sequence joins TRBV6-5 and TRBJ1-5, with 7 bases that match TRBD1. The junction had 5 bases not matched to a gene; V was cut back by 5 bases and J by 4 bases. CDR1 MNHEY and CDR2 SVGAGI come from the germline V gene. This CDR3 comprises 14 residues.

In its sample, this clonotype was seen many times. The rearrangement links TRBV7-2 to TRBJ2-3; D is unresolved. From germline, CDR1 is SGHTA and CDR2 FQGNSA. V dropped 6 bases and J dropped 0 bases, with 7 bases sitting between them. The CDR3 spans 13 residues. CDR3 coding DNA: TGTGCCAGCAGAACGGCTAGCACAGATACGCAGTATTTT. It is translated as CASRTASTDTQYF.

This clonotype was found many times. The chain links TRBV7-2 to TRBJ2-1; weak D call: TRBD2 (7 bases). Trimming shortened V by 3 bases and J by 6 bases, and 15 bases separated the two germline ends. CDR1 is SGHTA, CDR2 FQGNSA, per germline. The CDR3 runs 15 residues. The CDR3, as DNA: TGTGCCAGCAGCTTGTTTGGACTAGGGGGCAATGAGCAGTTCTTC. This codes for CASSLFGLGGNEQFF. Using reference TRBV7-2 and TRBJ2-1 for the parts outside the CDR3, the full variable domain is GAGVSQSPSNKVTEKGKDVELRCDPISGHTALYWYRQSLGQGLEFLIYFQGNSAPDKSGLPSDRFSAERTGGSVSTLTIQRTQQEDSAVYLCASSLFGLGGNEQFFGPGTRLTVL.